This TCR beta chain was obtained from a study of identical twins. Note on this clonotype: This clone may be a read error of a much larger clone one base away.

Germline V gene lookup returns CDR1 SGHRS and CDR2 YFSETQ. CDR3 length: 13 amino acids. Between the trimmed V and J ends, which lost 1 base and 8 bases, there was a span of 13 bases. TCRdb redid the calling of the 5' RACE reads with MiXCR, one entry per CDR3 protein. The data hold 450,000 to 650,000 distinct CDR3 sequences, with 9% to 10% observed a single time. The same sample was also studied in work on yellow fever vaccine responses in identical twins.

The chain links TRBV5-1 to TRBJ2-7; D might be TRBD2 (5 bases). Sequencing was carried out using PBMCs. The source of this sequence is a woman aged 18-29 years in good health. The CDR3 DNA follows: TGCGCCAGCAGCTTGCCAGGAGGCCACAAGCAGTACTTC. Amino acids: CASSLPGGHKQYF.